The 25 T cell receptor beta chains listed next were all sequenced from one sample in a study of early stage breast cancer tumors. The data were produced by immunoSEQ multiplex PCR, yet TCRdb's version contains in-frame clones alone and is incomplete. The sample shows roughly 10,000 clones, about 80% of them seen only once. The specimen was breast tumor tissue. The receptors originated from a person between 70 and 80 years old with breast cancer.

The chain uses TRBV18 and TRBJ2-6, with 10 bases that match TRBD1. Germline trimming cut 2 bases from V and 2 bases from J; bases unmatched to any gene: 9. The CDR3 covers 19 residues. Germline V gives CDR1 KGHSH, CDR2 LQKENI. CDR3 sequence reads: CASSPMTGGDSAGANVLTF. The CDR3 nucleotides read TGTGCCAGCTCACCAATGACAGGGGGCGATTCGGCTGGGGCCAACGTCCTGACTTTC.

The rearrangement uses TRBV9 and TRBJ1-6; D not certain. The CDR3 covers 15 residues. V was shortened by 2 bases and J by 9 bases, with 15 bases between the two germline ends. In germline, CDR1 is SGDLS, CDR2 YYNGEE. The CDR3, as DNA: TGTGCCAGCAGCGTTCGGAGTGGAGAAGGTTCACCCCTCCACTTT. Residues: CASSVRSGEGSPLHF.

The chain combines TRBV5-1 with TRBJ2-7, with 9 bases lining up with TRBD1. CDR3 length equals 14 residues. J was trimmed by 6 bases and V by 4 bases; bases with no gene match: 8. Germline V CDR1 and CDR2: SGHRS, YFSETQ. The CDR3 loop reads CASSGTGTGFEQYF. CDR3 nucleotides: TGCGCCAGCAGCGGAACCGGGACAGGGTTCGAGCAGTACTTC.

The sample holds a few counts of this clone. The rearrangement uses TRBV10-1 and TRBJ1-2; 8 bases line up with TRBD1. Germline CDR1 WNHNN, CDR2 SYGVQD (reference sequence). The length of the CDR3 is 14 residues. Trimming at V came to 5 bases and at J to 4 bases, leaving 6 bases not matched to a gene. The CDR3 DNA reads TGCGCCAGCAGTCCTACGACAGGGGCCTATGGCTACACCTTC. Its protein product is CASSPTTGAYGYTF.

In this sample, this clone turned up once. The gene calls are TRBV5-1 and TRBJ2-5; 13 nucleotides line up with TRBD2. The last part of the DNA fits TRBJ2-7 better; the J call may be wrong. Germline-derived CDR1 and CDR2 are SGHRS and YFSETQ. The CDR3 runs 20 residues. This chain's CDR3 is CASSQQDYTSGGANSYEQYF. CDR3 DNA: TGCGCCAGCAGCCAACAAGACTATACTAGCGGGGGGGCCAATTCCTACGAGCAGTACTTC.

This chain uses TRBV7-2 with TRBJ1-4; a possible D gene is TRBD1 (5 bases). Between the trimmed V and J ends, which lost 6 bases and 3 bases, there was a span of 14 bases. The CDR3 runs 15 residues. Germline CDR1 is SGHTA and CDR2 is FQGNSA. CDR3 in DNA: TGTGCCAGCAGAGACCCTGGACACCCTAATGAAAAACTGTTTTTT. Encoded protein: CASRDPGHPNEKLFF.

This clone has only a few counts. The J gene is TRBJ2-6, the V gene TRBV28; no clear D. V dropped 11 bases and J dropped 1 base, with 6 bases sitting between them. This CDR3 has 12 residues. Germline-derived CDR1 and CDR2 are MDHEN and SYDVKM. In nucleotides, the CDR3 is TGTGCCGTTCCGTCTGGGGCCAACGTCCTGACTTTC. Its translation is CAVPSGANVLTF.

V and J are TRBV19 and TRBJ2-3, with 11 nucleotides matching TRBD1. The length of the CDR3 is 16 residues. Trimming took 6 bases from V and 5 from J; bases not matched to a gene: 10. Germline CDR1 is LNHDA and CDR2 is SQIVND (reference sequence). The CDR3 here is CASSWDRGVGLDTQYF. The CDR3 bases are TGTGCCAGTAGCTGGGACAGGGGGGTAGGTTTAGATACGCAGTATTTT.

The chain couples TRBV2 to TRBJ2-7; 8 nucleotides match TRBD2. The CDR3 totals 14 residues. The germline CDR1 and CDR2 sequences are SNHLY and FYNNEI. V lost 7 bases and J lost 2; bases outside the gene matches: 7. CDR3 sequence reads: CASKREGSTYEQYF. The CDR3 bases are TGTGCCAGCAAACGGGAGGGGAGTACCTACGAGCAGTACTTC.

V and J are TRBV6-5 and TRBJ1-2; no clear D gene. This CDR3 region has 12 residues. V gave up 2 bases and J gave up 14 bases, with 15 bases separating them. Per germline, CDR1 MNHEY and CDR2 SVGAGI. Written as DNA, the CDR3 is TGTGCCAGCAGTTACGATTACGACGGGTTGACCTTC. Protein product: CASSYDYDGLTF.

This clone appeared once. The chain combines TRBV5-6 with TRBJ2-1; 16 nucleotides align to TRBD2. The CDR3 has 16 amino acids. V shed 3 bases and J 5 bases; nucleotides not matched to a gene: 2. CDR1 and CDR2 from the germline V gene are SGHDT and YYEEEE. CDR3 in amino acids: CASSSGLAGGNNEQFF. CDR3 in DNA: TGTGCCAGCAGCTCGGGACTAGCGGGAGGGAACAATGAGCAGTTCTTC.

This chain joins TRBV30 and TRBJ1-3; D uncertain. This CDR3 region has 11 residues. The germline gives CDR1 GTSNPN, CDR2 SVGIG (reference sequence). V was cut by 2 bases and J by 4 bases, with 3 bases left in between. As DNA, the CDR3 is TGTGCCTGGAGTTCAGGAAACACCATATATTTT. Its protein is CAWSSGNTIYF.

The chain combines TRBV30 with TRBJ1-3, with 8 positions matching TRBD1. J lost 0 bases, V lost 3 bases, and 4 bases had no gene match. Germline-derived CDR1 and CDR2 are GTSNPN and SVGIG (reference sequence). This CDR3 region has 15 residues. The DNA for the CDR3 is TGTGCCTGGAGGCGAGGGACAGGCTCTGGAAACACCATATATTTT. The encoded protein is CAWRRGTGSGNTIYF.

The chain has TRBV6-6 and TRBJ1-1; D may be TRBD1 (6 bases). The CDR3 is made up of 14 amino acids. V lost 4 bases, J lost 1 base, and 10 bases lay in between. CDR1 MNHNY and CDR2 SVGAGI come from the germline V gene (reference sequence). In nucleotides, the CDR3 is TGTGCCAGCAGTTCCCAGGGGCCGAACACTGAAGCTTTCTTT. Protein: CASSSQGPNTEAFF.

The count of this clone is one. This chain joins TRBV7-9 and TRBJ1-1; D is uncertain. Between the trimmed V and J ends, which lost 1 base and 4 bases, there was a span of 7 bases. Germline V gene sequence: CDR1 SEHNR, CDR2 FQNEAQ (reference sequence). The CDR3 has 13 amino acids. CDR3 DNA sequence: TGTGCCAGCAGCTTAGAAGAGGGCACTGAAGCTTTCTTT. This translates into CASSLEEGTEAFF.

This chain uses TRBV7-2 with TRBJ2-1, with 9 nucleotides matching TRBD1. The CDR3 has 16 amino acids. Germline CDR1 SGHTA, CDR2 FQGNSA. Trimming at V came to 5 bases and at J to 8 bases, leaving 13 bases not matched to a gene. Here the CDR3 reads CASSLTTGGRIDEQFF. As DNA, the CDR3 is TGTGCCAGCAGCCTAACGACAGGGGGAAGGATAGATGAGCAGTTCTTC.

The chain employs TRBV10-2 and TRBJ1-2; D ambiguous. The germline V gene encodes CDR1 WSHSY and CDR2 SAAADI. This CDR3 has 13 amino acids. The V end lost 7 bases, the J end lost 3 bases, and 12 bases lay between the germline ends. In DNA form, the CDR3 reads TGCGCCAGCAACGAGGGCTTCTACTATGGCTACACCTTC. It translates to CASNEGFYYGYTF.

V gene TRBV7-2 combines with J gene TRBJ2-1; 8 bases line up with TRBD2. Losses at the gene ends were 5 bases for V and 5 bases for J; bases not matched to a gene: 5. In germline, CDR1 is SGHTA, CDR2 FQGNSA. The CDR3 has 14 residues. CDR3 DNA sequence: TGTGCCAGCAGCACTAGCGGCTATGACAATGAGCAGTTCTTC. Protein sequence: CASSTSGYDNEQFF.

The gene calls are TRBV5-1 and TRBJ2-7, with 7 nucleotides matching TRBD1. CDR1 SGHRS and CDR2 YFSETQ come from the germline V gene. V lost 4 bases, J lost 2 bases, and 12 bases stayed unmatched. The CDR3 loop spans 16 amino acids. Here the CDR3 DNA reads TGCGCCAGCAGCATTCGCCGGGACAGCCGTCCCTACGAGCAGTACTTC. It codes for CASSIRRDSRPYEQYF.

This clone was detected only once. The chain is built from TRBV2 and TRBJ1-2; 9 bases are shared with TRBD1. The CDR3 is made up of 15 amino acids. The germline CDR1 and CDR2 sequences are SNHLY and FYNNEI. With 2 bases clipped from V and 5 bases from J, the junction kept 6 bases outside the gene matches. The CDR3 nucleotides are TGTGCCAGCAGTGAAACGACAGGGGGGTGGTATGGCTACACCTTC. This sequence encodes CASSETTGGWYGYTF.

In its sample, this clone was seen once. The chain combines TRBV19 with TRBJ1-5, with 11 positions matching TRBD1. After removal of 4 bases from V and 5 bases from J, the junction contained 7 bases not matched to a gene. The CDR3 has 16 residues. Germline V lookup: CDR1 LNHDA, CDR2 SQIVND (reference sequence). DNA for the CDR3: TGTGCCAGTAGTAAAGGGGGGACAGGGGGGTATCAGCCCCAGCATTTT. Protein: CASSKGGTGGYQPQHF.

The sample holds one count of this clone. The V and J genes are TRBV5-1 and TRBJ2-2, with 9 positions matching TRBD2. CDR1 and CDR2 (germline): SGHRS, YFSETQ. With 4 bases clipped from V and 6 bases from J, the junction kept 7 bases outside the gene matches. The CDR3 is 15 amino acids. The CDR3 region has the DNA TGCGCCAGCAGCCTCGGACTAGCGAATGCCGGGGAGCTGTTTTTT. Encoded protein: CASSLGLANAGELFF.

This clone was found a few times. The CDR3: CASSRWTDSGNTIYF. DNA of the CDR3: TGTGCCAGCAGCCGCTGGACAGACTCTGGAAACACCATATATTTT. The rearrangement links TRBV11-2 to TRBJ1-3; tentatively, D is TRBD1 (6 bases). The CDR3 consists of 15 residues. CDR1 SGHAT and CDR2 FQNNGV come from the germline V gene. V lost 5 bases, J lost 0 bases, and 11 bases lay in between. Full variable domain (missing parts from reference TRBV11-2 and TRBJ1-3): EAGVAQSPRYKIIEKRQSVAFWCNPISGHATLYWYQQILGQGPKLLIQFQNNGVVDDSQLPKDRFSAERLKGVDSTLKIQPAKLEDSAVYLCASSRWTDSGNTIYFGEGSWLTVV.

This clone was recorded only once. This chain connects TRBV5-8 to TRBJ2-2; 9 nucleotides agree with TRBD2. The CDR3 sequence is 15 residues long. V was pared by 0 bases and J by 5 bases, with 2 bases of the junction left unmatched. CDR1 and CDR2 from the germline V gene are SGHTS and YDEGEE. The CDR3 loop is CASSLVLAGTGELFF. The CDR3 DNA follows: TGTGCCAGCAGCTTGGTGCTAGCGGGAACCGGGGAGCTGTTTTTT.

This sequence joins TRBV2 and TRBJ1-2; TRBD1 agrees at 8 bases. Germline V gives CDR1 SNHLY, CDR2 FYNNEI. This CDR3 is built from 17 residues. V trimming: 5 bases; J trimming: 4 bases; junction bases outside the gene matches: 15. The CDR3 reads CASSYLPPGQASYGYTF. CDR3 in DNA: TGTGCCAGCAGTTACTTACCTCCGGGACAGGCCTCCTATGGCTACACCTTC. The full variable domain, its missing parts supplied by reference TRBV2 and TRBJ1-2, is EPEVTQTPSHQVTQMGQEVILRCVPISNHLYFYWYRQILGQKVEFLVSFYNNEISEKSEIFDDQFSVERPDGSNFTLKIRSTKLEDSAMYFCASSYLPPGQASYGYTFGSGTRLTVV.